The 8 T cell receptor beta chains in this list originate from one sample, sequenced in a study of T cell repertoires in cytomegalovirus infection. TCRdb reprocessed the reads with MiXCR, giving one entry per CDR3 protein. Among some 940,000 distinct CDR3 sequences listed, about a third were seen once. No cognate antigen is known for these TCRs. This material consisted of cultured CD8+ T cells from PBMCs, taken from culture after CMV antigen stimulation. These receptors originate from a human donor in good health (CMV status not recorded). Some clones in this sample may be carry-over from other donors' samples.

The chain employs TRBV20-1 and TRBJ2-1; D not resolved. Germline values: CDR1 DFQATT, CDR2 SNEGSKA (reference sequence). V gave up 1 base and J gave up 10 bases, with 14 bases separating them. CDR3 length equals 13 residues. The CDR3 sequence is CSARAPYDREQFF. The CDR3 DNA follows: TGCAGTGCTAGAGCCCCTTATGATAGGGAGCAGTTCTTC.

The chain recombines TRBV5-5 with TRBJ1-5, with D unresolved. Germline CDR1 is SGHKS and CDR2 is YYEKEE (reference sequence). This CDR3 comprises 16 residues. The germline V and J ends were trimmed by 2 bases and 0 bases, with 12 bases remaining between them. This chain's CDR3 is CASSFWAVNSNQPQHF. CDR3 nucleotides: TGTGCCAGCAGCTTTTGGGCGGTGAATAGCAATCAGCCCCAGCATTTT.

This rearrangement joins TRBV7-9 to TRBJ2-3, with 11 bases lining up with TRBD2. J gave up 0 bases and V 4 bases, and 6 bases lay outside the gene matches. Germline V CDR1 and CDR2: SEHNR, FQNEAQ (reference sequence). This CDR3 has 17 amino acids. CDR3 in DNA: TGTGCCAGCAGCTCGCAGACTAGCGGGGTTAGCACAGATACGCAGTATTTT. Protein sequence: CASSSQTSGVSTDTQYF.

About this clonotype: The junction shows a germline mismatch at one end, possibly a read error. The chain couples TRBV6-5 to TRBJ1-1, with a weak D call TRBD1 (5 bases). CDR3 size: 14 residues. Looked up from germline, CDR1 is MNHEY and CDR2 is SVGAGI. For the CDR3, the DNA is TGTGCCAGCAGTTACGGGAGTTTGGACACTGAAGCTTCCTTT. Translating it yields CASSYGSLDTEASF.

A note on this clonotype: With a much larger clone just one base away, this may be a read error. The chain couples TRBV12-3 or TRBV12-4 to TRBJ1-1; 11 bases are a match to TRBD1. The CDR3 is made up of 15 amino acids. The CDR3 nucleotides are TGTACCAGCAGTACCAAGGGACAGGGGGACACTGAAGCTTTCTTT. Its translation: CTSSTKGQGDTEAFF.

This clonotype was found a few times. V gene TRBV6-2 or TRBV6-3 combines with J gene TRBJ2-2; D unresolved. CDR1 is MNHEY and CDR2 is SVGEGT in the germline V gene. Trimming pared 1 base from V and 5 bases from J, leaving 8 bases between. The CDR3 sequence is 14 residues long. The CDR3 nucleotides are TGTGCCAGCAGTTACTTTTTGGGGACCGGGGAGCTGTTTTTT. This encodes CASSYFLGTGELFF.

The chain recombines TRBV4-2 with TRBJ2-1, with 10 bases fitting TRBD2. The J segment lost 0 bases and the V segment lost 4 bases, leaving 6 bases of the junction unmatched. Germline CDR1 and CDR2: LGHNA and YNFKEQ. The CDR3 runs to 17 residues. In DNA, the CDR3 is TGTGCCAGCAGCCCCCGGGAGCGGGGGGGCTCCTACAATGAGCAGTTCTTC. Its protein product is CASSPRERGGSYNEQFF.

The chain links TRBV7-9 to TRBJ2-1; 7 positions match TRBD2. The CDR3 contains 17 residues. The ends lost 4 bases at V and 5 bases at J; junction bases unmatched: 14. Per the germline V gene, CDR1 is SEHNR and CDR2 is FQNEAQ (reference sequence). In DNA form, the CDR3 reads TGTGCCAGCAGCTCAGTGGGGGGGGGGTTCTCGGACAATGAGCAGTTCTTC. It translates to CASSSVGGGFSDNEQFF.